This T cell receptor (beta chain) was observed in a study of T cell changes during pregnancy in multiple sclerosis. CDR1 and CDR2 (germline): LNHNV, YYDKDF (reference sequence). V was clipped by 3 bases and J by 3 bases, with 9 bases between them. This CDR3 region has 13 residues. Generated by immunoSEQ multiplex PCR, the TCRdb table keeps only in-frame clones and is missing some. In the table there are 85,000 to 100,000 clones, roughly 92% of which are singletons. The genes are TRBV15 and TRBJ2-7, with unresolved D. This specimen consisted of peripheral blood, obtained in the first trimester of pregnancy. The receptor comes from a female donor with multiple sclerosis, enrolled in a pregnancy study. The CDR3 nucleotides are TGTGCCACCAGCAGTGCCACAGACTACGAGCAGTACTTC. Its protein is CATSSATDYEQYF.